This TCR beta chain was recovered during a study of T-cell reconstitution after alpha-beta-depleted transplantation in children. TCRbeta library construction was performed incorporating unique molecular identifiers. Via MiXCR, TCRdb re-called the PCR reads, giving one row per CDR3 protein. The sample has over 550,000 distinct CDR3 sequences, approximately 10% seen once; the top ten hold less than 4.5%. Germline values: CDR1 GTSNPN, CDR2 SVGIG (reference sequence). The CDR3 runs to 15 residues. The junction had 11 bases not matched to a gene; V was cut back by 3 bases and J by 5 bases. The receptor's source is a human donor who donated a stem cell graft to a child with acute myeloid leukemia. The chain carries TRBV30 and TRBJ1-1; TRBD1 aligns across 8 bases. The sequences come from PBMCs from the stem cell graft donor, collected from the stem cell graft. CDR3 region: CAWRITGTGKTEAFF. Written as DNA, the CDR3 is TGTGCCTGGAGAATTACCGGGACAGGTAAAACTGAAGCTTTCTTT.